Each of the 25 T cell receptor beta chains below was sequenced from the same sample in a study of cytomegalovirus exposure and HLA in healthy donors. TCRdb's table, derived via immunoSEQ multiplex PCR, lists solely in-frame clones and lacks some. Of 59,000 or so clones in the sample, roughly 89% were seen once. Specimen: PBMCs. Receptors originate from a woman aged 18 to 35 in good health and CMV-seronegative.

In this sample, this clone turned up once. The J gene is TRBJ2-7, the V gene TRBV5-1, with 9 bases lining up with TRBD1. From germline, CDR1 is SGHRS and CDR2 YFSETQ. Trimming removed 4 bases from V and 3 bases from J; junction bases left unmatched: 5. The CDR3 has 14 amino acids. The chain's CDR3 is CASSPGQGVYEQYF. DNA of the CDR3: TGCGCCAGCAGCCCGGGACAGGGTGTCTACGAGCAGTACTTC.

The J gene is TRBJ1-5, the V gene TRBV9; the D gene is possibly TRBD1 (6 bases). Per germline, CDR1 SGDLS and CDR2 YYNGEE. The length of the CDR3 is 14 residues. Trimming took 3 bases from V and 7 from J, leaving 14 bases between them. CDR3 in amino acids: CASSEGGSGQPQHF. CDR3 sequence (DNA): TGTGCCAGCAGCGAGGGGGGGTCTGGCCAGCCCCAGCATTTT.

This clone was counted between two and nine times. CDR3 amino acids: CASSYLTPRQGMNTEAFF. CDR3 nucleotides: TGTGCCAGCAGCTATCTAACCCCCCGACAGGGTATGAACACTGAAGCTTTCTTT. The V call is TRBV7-9, the J call TRBJ1-1; 7 bases match TRBD1. The germline V gene encodes CDR1 SEHNR and CDR2 FQNEAQ (reference sequence). V shed 4 bases, J shed 0 bases, and the junction held 14 bases outside the gene matches. CDR3 length equals 18 residues.

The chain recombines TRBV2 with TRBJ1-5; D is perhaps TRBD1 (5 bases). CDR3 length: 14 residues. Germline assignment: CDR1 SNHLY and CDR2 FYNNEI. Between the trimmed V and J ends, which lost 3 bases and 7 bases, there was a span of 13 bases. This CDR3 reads CASSEVDTGQPQHF. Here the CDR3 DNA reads TGTGCCAGCAGTGAGGTGGACACTGGCCAGCCCCAGCATTTT.

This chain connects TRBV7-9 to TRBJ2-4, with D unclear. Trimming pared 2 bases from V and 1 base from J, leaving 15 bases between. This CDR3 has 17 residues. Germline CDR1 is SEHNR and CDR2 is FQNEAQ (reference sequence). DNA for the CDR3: TGTGCCAGCAGCTTATCCGGTGCTCCGAGGGCCAAAAACATTCAGTACTTC. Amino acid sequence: CASSLSGAPRAKNIQYF. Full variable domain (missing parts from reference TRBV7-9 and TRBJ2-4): DTGVSQNPRHKITKRGQNVTFRCDPISEHNRLYWYRQTLGQGPEFLTYFQNEAQLEKSRLLSDRFSAERPKGSFSTLEIQRTEQGDSAMYLCASSLSGAPRAKNIQYFGAGTRLSVL.

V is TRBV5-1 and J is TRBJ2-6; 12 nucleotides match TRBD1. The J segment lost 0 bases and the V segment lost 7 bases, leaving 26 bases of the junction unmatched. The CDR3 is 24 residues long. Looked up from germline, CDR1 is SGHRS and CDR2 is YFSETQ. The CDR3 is CASQIQYSGGTGGSIRSGANVLTF. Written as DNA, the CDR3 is TGCGCCAGCCAAATCCAGTACTCCGGTGGGACAGGGGGCTCCATCCGCTCTGGGGCCAACGTCCTGACTTTC.

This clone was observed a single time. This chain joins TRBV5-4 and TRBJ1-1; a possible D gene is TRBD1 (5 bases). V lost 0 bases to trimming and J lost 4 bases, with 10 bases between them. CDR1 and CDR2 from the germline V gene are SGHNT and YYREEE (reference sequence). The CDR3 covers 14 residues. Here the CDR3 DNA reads TGTGCCAGCAGCTTGGGGGGCAAGGGCACTGAAGCTTTCTTT. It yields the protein CASSLGGKGTEAFF.

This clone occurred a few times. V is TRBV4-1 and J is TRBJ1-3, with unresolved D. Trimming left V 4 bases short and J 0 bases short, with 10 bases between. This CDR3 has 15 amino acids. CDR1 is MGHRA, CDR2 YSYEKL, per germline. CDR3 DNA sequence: TGCGCCAGCAGCCCTATCACGGGCTCTGGAAACACCATATATTTT. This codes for CASSPITGSGNTIYF.

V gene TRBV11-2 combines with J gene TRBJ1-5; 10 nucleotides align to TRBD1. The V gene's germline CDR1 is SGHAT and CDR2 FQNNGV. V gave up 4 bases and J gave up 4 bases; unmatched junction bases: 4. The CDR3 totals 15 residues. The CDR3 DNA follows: TGTGCCAGCAGCTCTGGACAGGGGGTTAATCAGCCCCAGCATTTT. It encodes CASSSGQGVNQPQHF.

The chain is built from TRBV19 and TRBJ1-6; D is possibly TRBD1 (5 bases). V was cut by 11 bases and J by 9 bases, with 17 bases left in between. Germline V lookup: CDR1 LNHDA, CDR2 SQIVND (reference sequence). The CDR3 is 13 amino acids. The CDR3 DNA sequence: TGTGCCGTTAGGGAGGGGCAGCTTTCACCCCTCCACTTT. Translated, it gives CAVREGQLSPLHF.

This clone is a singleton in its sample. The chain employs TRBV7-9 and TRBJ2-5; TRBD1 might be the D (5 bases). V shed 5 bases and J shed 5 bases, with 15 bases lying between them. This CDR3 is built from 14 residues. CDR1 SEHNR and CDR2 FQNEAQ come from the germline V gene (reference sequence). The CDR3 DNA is TGTGCCAGCAGCCCGACAGCGACCCGGGAGACCCAGTACTTC. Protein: CASSPTATRETQYF. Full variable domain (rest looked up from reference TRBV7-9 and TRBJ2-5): DTGVSQNPRHKITKRGQNVTFRCDPISEHNRLYWYRQTLGQGPEFLTYFQNEAQLEKSRLLSDRFSAERPKGSFSTLEIQRTEQGDSAMYLCASSPTATRETQYFGPGTRLLVL.

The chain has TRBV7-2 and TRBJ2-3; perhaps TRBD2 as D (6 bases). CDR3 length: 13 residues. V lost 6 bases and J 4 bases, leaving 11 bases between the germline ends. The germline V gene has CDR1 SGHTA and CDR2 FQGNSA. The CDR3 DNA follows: TGTGCCAGCAGAGTCGGGAGCTCAGATACGCAGTATTTT. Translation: CASRVGSSDTQYF. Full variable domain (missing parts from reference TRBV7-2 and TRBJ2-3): GAGVSQSPSNKVTEKGKDVELRCDPISGHTALYWYRQSLGQGLEFLIYFQGNSAPDKSGLPSDRFSAERTGGSVSTLTIQRTQQEDSAVYLCASRVGSSDTQYFGPGTRLTVL.

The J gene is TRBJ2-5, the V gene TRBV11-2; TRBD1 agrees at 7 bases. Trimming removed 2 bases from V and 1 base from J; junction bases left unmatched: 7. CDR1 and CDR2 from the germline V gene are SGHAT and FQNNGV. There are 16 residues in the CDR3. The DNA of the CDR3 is TGTGCCAGCAGCTTAAGCCCCAGGGGGATCCAAGAGACCCAGTACTTC. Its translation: CASSLSPRGIQETQYF.

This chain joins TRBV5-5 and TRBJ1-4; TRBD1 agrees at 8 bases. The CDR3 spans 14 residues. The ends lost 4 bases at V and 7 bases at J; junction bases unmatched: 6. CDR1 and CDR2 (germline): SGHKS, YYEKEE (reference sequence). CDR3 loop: CASSPGGLGEKLFF. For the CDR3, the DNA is TGTGCCAGCAGCCCAGGGGGCTTGGGTGAAAAACTGTTTTTT.

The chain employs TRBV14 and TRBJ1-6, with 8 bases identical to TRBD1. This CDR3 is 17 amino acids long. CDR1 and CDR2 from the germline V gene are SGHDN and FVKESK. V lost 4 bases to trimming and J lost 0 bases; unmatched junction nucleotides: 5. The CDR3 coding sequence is TGTGCCAGCAGCCGACAGGGGACAAGCTCCTATAATTCACCCCTCCACTTT. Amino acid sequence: CASSRQGTSSYNSPLHF.

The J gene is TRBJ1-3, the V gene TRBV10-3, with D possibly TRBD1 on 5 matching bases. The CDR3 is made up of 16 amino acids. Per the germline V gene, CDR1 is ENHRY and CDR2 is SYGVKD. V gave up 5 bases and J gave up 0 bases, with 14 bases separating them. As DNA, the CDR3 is TGTGCCATCAGTTTACAGGACCCGACCTCTGGAAACACCATATATTTT. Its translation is CAISLQDPTSGNTIYF.

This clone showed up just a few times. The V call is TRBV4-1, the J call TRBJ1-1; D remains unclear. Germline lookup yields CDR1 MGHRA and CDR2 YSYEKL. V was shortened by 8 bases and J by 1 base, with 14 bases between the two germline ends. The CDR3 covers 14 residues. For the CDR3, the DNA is TGCGCCAGCCGAGGTTCACTTCGGAACACTGAAGCTTTCTTT. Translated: CASRGSLRNTEAFF.

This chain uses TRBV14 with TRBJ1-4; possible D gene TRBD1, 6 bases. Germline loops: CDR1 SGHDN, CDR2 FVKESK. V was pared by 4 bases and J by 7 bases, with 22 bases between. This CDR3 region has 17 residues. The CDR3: CASSPSGTPFGVEKLFF. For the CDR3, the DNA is TGTGCCAGCAGCCCCTCCGGGACACCCTTCGGGGTTGAAAAACTGTTTTTT.

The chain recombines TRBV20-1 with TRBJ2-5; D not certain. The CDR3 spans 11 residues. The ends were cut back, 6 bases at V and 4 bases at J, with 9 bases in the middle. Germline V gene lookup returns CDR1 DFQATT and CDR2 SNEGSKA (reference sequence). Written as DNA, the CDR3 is TGCAGTGCGAAGAGCCGAGAGACCCAGTACTTC. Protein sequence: CSAKSRETQYF.

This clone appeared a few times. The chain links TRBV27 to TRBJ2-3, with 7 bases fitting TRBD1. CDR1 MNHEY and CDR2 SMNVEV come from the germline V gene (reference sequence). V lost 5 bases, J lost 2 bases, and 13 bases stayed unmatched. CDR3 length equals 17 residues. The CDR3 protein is CASSLKRGQRLTDTQYF. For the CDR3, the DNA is TGTGCCAGCAGTCTCAAAAGGGGGCAGCGGCTCACAGATACGCAGTATTTT.

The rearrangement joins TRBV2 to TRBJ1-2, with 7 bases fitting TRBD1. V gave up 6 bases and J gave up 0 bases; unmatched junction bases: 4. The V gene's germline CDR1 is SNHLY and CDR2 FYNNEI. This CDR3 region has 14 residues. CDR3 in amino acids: CASRAGQTNYGYTF. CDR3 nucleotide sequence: TGTGCCAGCAGGGCGGGACAGACTAACTATGGCTACACCTTC.

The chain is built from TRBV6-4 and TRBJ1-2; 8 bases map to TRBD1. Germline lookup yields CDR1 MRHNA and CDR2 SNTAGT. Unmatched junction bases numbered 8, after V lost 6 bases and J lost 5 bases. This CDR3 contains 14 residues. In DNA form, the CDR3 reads TGTGCCAGCAGCCCGACAGGGGTTGGGTATGGCTACACCTTC. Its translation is CASSPTGVGYGYTF.

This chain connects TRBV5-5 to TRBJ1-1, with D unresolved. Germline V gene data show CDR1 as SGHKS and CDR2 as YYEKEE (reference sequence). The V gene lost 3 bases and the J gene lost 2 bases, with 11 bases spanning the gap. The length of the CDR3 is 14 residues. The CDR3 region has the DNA TGTGCCAGCAGCTCCCCAACTAAAAACACTGAAGCTTTCTTT. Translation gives CASSSPTKNTEAFF. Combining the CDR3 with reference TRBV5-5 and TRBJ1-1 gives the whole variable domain DAGVTQSPTHLIKTRGQQVTLRCSPISGHKSVSWYQQVLGQGPQFIFQYYEKEERGRGNFPDRFSARQFPNYSSELNVNALLLGDSALYLCASSSPTKNTEAFFGQGTRLTVV.

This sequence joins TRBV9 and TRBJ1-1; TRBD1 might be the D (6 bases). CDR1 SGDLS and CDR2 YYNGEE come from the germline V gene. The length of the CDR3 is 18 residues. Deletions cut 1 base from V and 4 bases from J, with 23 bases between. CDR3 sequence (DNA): TGTGCCAGCAGCGTATCGGGGGCGGGGGCCTGGTCTTCCACTGAAGCTTTCTTT. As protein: CASSVSGAGAWSSTEAFF. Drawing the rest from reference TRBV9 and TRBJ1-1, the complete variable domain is DSGVTQTPKHLITATGQRVTLRCSPRSGDLSVYWYQQSLDQGLQFLIQYYNGEERAKGNILERFSAQQFPDLHSELNLSSLELGDSALYFCASSVSGAGAWSSTEAFFGQGTRLTVV.

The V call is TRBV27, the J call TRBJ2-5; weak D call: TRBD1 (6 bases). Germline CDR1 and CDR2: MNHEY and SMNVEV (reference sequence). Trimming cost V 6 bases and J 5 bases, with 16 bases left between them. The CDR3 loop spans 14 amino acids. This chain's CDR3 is CASREFTGSETQYF. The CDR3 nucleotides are TGTGCCAGCAGGGAATTTACAGGGAGCGAGACCCAGTACTTC.